This T cell receptor beta chain emerged from a study of OX40 agonist ivuxolimab in advanced cancers. In the study overall: Ivuxolimab was an agonistic, fully human IgG2 monoclonal antibody directed against OX40 (CD134), a costimulatory receptor. The paper describes the monotherapy dose-escalation part (N of about 50 patients) of the phase I trial of ivuxolimab. Of the approximately 53 patients in dose escalation, around 19 had hepatocellular carcinoma, some 15 had melanoma, 9 had renal cell carcinoma and 9 had head and neck cancer. Peripheral TCRbeta sequencing aimed to test whether ivuxolimab altered TCR sequence diversity and caused clonal T-cell expansion. In the dose-escalation cohort, around four fifths of patients were male, and the mean age was approximately 64 years, with a range of about 23 to 90. Intravenous ivuxolimab was administered to patients every 2 weeks at six dose levels: 0.01, 0.1, 0.3, 1.5, 3 and 10 mg/kg. Partial responses were achieved by three dose-escalation patients, of whom one had hepatocellular carcinoma and two had cutaneous melanoma. Prior anti-PD-1, anti-PD-L1 or anti-CTLA-4 therapy was permitted, and 30% to 50% of dose-escalation patients had received checkpoint inhibitors.

Patients with a history of autoimmune disease or receiving systemic immunosuppression were excluded from the trial. In every dose cohort, peripheral blood was drawn for TCR sequencing at baseline, cycle 4 day 1, and cycle 7 day 1. The samples were taken from a phase I, first-in-human, multicenter, open-label dose-escalation trial of ivuxolimab. The trial enrolled adults with locally advanced or metastatic head and neck squamous cell, hepatocellular, melanoma or renal cell carcinoma. Before TCR sequencing, CD4+ and CD8+ T cells were separately sorted from peripheral blood. For this clone: The clone's antigen remains unknown. No base quality values were provided; no much bigger clone lies one nucleotide off.

Study-level results and caveats: Low levels of normalized T-cell clonal expansion were also shown by some nonresponding patients. In the 0.1-3.0 mg/kg groups, partial responders were among the patients with the lowest normalized peripheral clonal expansion, particularly in CD8+ T cells. The antigen specificity of the peripheral T cells that underwent clonal expansion was not determined. At doses from 0.1 to 3.0 mg/kg, clonal expansion was seen in both CD4+ and CD8+ blood T cells between baseline and week 6. After ivuxolimab, CD8+ T cells had more expanded clones than CD4+ T cells on average.

For sequencing of the TCRbeta CDR3 region, genomic DNA was extracted from the sorted cells. The immunoSEQ Assay was used to sequence the TCRbeta CDR3 regions. Not all clones reach the TCRdb copy of this immuneACCESS table, which keeps in-frame sequences only. Checked studies attribute under half of the gap to unresolved V genes and leave the rest unexplained. The sample includes tens of thousands of clones, with about nine tenths observed a single time. The ten largest account for more than 0.45% of the sample. Trimming at the junction amounts to 3 bases on V and 3 bases on J, and the germline ends lie 21 bases apart. The germline V gene sets CDR1 to KGHSH and CDR2 to LQKENI. The cysteine opens and the phenylalanine closes a CDR3 of 17 amino acids. Of all the DNA, just the CDR3 is kept, 51 bases in frame from base 1.

Source: CD4+ or CD8+ T cells sorted from blood, taken in a trial of the OX40 agonist ivuxolimab. The receptor was isolated from an adult with an advanced solid tumor such as melanoma, head and neck, liver or kidney cancer. The rearrangement joined TRBV18 to TRBJ2-7, and possibly TRBD1, on 6 matching bases. Here is the DNA: TGTGCCAGCTCACCGACCCAACAGGGCAACGGTCGCTACGAGCAGTACTTC. It encodes CASSPTQQGNGRYEQYF.